This TCR beta chain is drawn from a study of response to subunit inactivated influenza vaccine. TCRdb independently ran MiXCR on the RT-PCR reads; one entry per CDR3 protein. This table holds about 700,000 distinct CDR3 sequences, 13% to 15% found once. Losses at the gene ends were 2 bases for V and 3 bases for J; bases not matched to a gene: 7. The CDR3 sequence is 15 residues long. Germline-derived CDR1 and CDR2 are MNHEY and SVGAGI. The specimen was PBMCs from blood, collected approximately 15 days before vaccination. This receptor was identified in a man aged 50-59 years who received an inactivated influenza vaccine. The chain has TRBV6-5 and TRBJ2-7, with TRBD1 matching 7 bases. CDR3 sequence (DNA): TGTGCCAGCAGTTACAACGACAGGGAGATCTACGAGCAGTACTTC. Translating it yields CASSYNDREIYEQYF.